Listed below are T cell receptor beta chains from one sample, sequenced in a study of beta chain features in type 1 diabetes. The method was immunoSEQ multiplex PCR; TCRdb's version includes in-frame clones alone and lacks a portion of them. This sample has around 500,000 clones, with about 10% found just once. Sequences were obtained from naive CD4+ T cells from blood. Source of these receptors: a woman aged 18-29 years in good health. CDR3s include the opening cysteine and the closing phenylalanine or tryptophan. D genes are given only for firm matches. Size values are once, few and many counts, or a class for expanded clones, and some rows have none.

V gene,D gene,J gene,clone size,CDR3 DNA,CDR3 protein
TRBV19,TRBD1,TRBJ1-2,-,TGTGCCAGTAGTCGGACAGGGAATACCCCCTCAAACTATGGCTACACCTTC,CASSRTGNTPSNYGYTF
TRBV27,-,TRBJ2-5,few,TGTGCCAGCAGTTTCCGCAGGCAAGAGACCCAGTACTTC,CASSFRRQETQYF
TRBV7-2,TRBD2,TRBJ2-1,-,TGTGCCAGCAGCCCTAGGACTAGCGCAAACAATGAGCAGTTCTTC,CASSPRTSANNEQFF
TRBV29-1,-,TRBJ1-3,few,TGCAGCGTTCAGGGTTTTTCTGGAAACACCATATATTTT,CSVQGFSGNTIYF
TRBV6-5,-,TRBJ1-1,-,TGTGCCACCGACTCAGGGAGGAACACTGAAGCTTTCTTT,CATDSGRNTEAFF
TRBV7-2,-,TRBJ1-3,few,TGTGCCAGCAGCTTTACAGGCGTCTCTGGAAACACCATATATTTT,CASSFTGVSGNTIYF
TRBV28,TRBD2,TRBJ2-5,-,TGTGCCAGCAGGCCAAGCGGGGGCCAAGAGACCCAGTACTTC,CASRPSGGQETQYF
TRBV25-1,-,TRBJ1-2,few,TGTGCCAGCGTCCGGCCCCAGGGTGACTATGGCTACACCTTC,CASVRPQGDYGYTF
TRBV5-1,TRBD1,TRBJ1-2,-,TGCGCCAGCACCGAACCGGGACAGGGCGGAGGCTACACCTTC,CASTEPGQGGGYTF
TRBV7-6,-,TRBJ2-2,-,TGTGCCAGCAGCCCTGGCGGGGCCGGCCGGTCCACCGGGGAGCTGTTTTTT,CASSPGGAGRSTGELFF
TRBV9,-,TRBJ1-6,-,TGTGCCAGCTCTCCAGAGGTCTCCGCGAATTCACCCCTCCACTTT,CASSPEVSANSPLHF
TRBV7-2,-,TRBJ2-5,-,TGTGCCAGCAGCTTACCCGGGCGCTCTTCTCGAGAGACCCAGTACTTC,CASSLPGRSSRETQYF
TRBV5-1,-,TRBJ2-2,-,TGCGCCAGCAGCCCGGATGCGAACACCGGGGAGCTGTTTTTT,CASSPDANTGELFF
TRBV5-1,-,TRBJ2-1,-,TGCGCCAGCCAGACAGGTAGTAACAATGAGCAGTTCTTC,CASQTGSNNEQFF
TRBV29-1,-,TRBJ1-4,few,TGCAGCGTTGCGTTAGGCGGGAAGTCTAATGAAAAACTGTTTTTT,CSVALGGKSNEKLFF
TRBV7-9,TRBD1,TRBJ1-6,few,TGTGCCAGCAGCCTACGACAGGGGAGGCCCCTCCACTTT,CASSLRQGRPLHF
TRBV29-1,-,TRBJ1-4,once,TGCAGCGTCGGGGACGTGACGAGTGAAAAACTGTTTTTT,CSVGDVTSEKLFF
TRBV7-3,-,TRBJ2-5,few,TGTGCCAGCAGCCTCGGAGGGGCGGGTGAGACCCAGTACTTC,CASSLGGAGETQYF
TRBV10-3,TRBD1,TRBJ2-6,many,TGTGCCATCAGAGCCGGGACAGGGCTCTCTGGGGCCAACGTCCTGACTTTC,CAIRAGTGLSGANVLTF
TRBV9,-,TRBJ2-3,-,TGTGCCAGCGGACTGGCGGGCACAGATACGCAGTATTTT,CASGLAGTDTQYF
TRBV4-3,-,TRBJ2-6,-,TGCGCCAGCAGCCAAGTTCCGGGCACCTCTGGGGCCAACGTCCTGACTTTC,CASSQVPGTSGANVLTF
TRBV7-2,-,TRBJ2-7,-,TGTGCCAGCAGCTTAGCCCCGACAGCTCCCTACGAGCAGTACTTC,CASSLAPTAPYEQYF
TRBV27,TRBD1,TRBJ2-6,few,TGTGCCAGCAGTCGGGACAGGGTCGGGGCCAACGTCCTGACTTTC,CASSRDRVGANVLTF
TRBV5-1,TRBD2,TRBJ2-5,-,TGCGCCAGCAGCAGGGAGGGGTTAGGAGAGACCCAGTACTTC,CASSREGLGETQYF
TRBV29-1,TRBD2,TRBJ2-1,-,TGCAGCGTTGTCACGGCGGGAGGAGGGTATGAGCAGTTCTTC,CSVVTAGGGYEQFF
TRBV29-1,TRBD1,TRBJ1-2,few,TGCAGCGACACAGGGGACTATGGCTACACCTTC,CSDTGDYGYTF
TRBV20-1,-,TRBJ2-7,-,TGCAGTGCCGCGGGTCCCTACGAGCAGTACTTC,CSAAGPYEQYF
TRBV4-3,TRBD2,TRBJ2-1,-,TGCGCCAGCAGCCAAGATACCTCCTCTAGCGGGAGGGAGGCTGAGCAGTTCTTC,CASSQDTSSSGREAEQFF
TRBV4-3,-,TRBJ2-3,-,TGCGCCAGCAGCCAAGAAACCGCCACAGATACGCAGTATTTT,CASSQETATDTQYF
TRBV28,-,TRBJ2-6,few,TGTGCCAGCAGTTTCCCGGTGTCTGGGGCCAACGTCCTGACTTTC,CASSFPVSGANVLTF
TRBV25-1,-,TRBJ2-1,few,TGTGCCAGCAGCGCGGCGAACGGGAATGAGCAGTTCTTC,CASSAANGNEQFF
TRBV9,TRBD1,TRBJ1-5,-,TGTGCCAGCAGCCTGACCGGGACAGTCAATCAGCCCCAGCATTTT,CASSLTGTVNQPQHF
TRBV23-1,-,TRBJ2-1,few,TGCGCCAGCGGCTCGGGGGAGCAGTTCTTC,CASGSGEQFF
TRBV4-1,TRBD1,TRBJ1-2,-,TGCGCCAGCAGCCAACCGGACAGGGGACGTCAAGGCTACACCTTC,CASSQPDRGRQGYTF
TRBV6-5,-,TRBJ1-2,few,TGTGCCAGCACTACTCGGACCCTCCCTTATGGCTACACCTTC,CASTTRTLPYGYTF
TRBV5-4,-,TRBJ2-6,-,TGTGCCAGCAGCTTGGGCGGGGCCACTGGGGCCAACGTCCTGACTTTC,CASSLGGATGANVLTF
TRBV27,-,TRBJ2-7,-,TGTGCCAGCACTTCAGGGAAACGTGGCGAGCAGTACTTC,CASTSGKRGEQYF
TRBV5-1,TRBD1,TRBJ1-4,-,TGCGCCAGCAGCCTGACCGGGACAGGGTTTGAAAAACTGTTTTTT,CASSLTGTGFEKLFF
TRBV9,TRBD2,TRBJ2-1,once,TGTGCCAGCAGCGCAAGACTAGCGGGAGCGGGTGAGCAGTTCTTC,CASSARLAGAGEQFF
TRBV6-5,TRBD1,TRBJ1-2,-,TGTGCCAGCAGTTCTCCAGGGGGGTATGGCTACACCTTC,CASSSPGGYGYTF
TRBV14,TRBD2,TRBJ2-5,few,TGTGCCAGCAGCCCCCGGCTAGCGGCGGACCAAGAGACCCAGTACTTC,CASSPRLAADQETQYF
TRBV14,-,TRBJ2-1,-,TGTGCCAGCAGCCAAGAGGGCACGGTGAAGGAGCAGTTCTTC,CASSQEGTVKEQFF
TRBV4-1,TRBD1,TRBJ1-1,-,TGCGCCAGCAGTCCTCTCGGACAGGGAGTCTCTGAAGCTTTCTTT,CASSPLGQGVSEAFF
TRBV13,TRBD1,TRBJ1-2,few,TGTGCCAGCAAGAGCAGGGGGTTGCTCGGCTACACCTTC,CASKSRGLLGYTF
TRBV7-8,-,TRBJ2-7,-,TGTGCCAGCAGCCCGCGATACGAGCAGTACTTC,CASSPRYEQYF